This T cell receptor beta chain emerged from a study of identical twins. The CDR3 spans 15 residues. Germline CDR1 SEHNR, CDR2 FQNEAQ (reference sequence). The ends lost 6 bases at V and 0 bases at J; junction bases unmatched: 5. TCRdb used MiXCR to reprocess the 5' RACE reads, holding one entry per CDR3 protein. The sample includes about 720,000 distinct CDR3 sequences, around a sixth seen only once; the top ten take over 10%. These same records also appear under a second study, on T cells expressing NK-cell markers. From that study: Sorting was limited to alpha-beta TCR-expressing T cells with an anti-gamma-delta TCR antibody in several experiments. Whether the expanded NKG2C+ T cell clones recognized HCMV remained unclear.

This receptor was obtained from a woman younger than 30 in good health. The source material was PBMCs. This rearrangement joins TRBV7-9 to TRBJ1-2; 9 positions match TRBD1. DNA of the CDR3: TGTGCCAGCAGTTGGGGACAGGGCCCTAACTATGGCTACACCTTC. The encoded protein is CASSWGQGPNYGYTF.